This TCR beta chain was identified in a study of T cells in tuberculosis. Findings and caveats of the study: Smaller alpha distances in active tuberculosis partly reflected shorter CDR3-alpha lengths.

Produced via immunoSEQ multiplex PCR; TCRdb's table is partial and in-frame only. The sample lists under 35,000 clones, around 94% occurring once. Tuberculin skin test and IGRA determined adolescents' latent tuberculosis status at entry. Notes on this clone: What it recognizes is unknown.

Material: PBMCs. The sequence came from a donor between 10 and 29 years old with latent tuberculosis or without tuberculosis infection.

The CDR3 is CASSADSSWAQPQHF. The CDR3 DNA follows: TGTGCCAGCAGCGCGGACAGTAGCTGGGCTCAGCCCCAGCATTTT. This sequence joins TRBV7-8 and TRBJ1-5, with D maybe TRBD1 (6 bases). From germline, CDR1 is SGHVS and CDR2 FQNEAQ. The CDR3 sequence is 15 residues long. V lost 5 bases, J lost 6 bases, and 17 bases lay in between.